This T cell receptor beta chain was captured in a study of T-cell reconstitution after alpha-beta-depleted transplantation in children. The study's findings and limits: Several hundred expanded graft clones reportedly supplied alpha-beta T cells about two months after transplant. Elevated TCRbeta diversity at day 60 was traced, in some patients, to surviving recipient T cells and thymic progenitors. T-cell numbers and diversity, one year after transplant, stemmed largely from T cells that were newly produced.

TCRbeta library preparation incorporated unique molecular identifiers. TCRdb reanalysed the PCR reads using MiXCR and keeps one entry per CDR3 protein. The table shows 350,000 to 500,000 distinct CDR3 sequences, with approximately 42% occurring only once. The table lists this clonotype with many counts. Its antigen remains unknown. Trimming stripped 10 bases from V and 0 bases from J, with 14 bases between. The CDR3 consists of 14 residues. CDR1 and CDR2 from the germline V gene are MNHNS and SASEGT. The sequences come from PBMCs, collected before TCRalphabeta/CD19-depleted stem cell transplant. The chain uses TRBV6-1 and TRBJ2-3, with D possibly TRBD2 on 6 matching bases. This receptor was taken from a girl aged 2 to 9 with aplastic anemia, due to receive a stem cell transplant. CDR3 bases: TGTGCCACCAAGGACGGGGGAAGCACAGATACGCAGTATTTT. This gives the protein CATKDGGSTDTQYF.